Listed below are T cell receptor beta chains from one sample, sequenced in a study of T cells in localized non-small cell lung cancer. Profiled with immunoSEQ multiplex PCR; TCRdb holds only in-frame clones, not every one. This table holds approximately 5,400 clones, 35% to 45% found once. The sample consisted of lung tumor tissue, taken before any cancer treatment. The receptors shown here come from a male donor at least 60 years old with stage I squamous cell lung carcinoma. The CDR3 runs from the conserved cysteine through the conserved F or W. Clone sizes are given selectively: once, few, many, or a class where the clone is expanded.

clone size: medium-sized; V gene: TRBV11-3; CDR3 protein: CASSLGGESEKLFF
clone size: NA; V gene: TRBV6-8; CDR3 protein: CASSYGPDRGEAFF
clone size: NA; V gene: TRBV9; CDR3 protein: CASSVPGSGANVLTF
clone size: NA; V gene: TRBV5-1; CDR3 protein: CASSLAEGWTEAFF
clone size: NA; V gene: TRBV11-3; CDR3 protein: CASSLGTGGAGYTF
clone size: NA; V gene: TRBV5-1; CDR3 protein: CARAGGFENYGYTF
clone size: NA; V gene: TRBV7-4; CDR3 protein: CASSLTPDYEQYF
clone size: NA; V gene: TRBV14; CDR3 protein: CASSHTGGAEQFF
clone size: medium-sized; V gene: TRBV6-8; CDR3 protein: CASSYSNPGRHSPLHF
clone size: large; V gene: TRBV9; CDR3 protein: CASAEEESSYEQYF
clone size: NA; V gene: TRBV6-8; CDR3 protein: CAINRGGTGELFF
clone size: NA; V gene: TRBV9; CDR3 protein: CASSQTPNTEAFF
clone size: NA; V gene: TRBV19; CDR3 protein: CASSIGGRTPRGETQYF
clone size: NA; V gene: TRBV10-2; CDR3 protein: CASSVEGNIQYF
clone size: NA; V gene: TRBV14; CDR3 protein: CASSQGGNTEAFF
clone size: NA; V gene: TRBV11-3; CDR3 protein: CASSLWVRNNEQFF
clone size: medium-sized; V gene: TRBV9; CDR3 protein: CASSAGGFLSYNSPLHF
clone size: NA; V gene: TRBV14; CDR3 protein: CASSLKFGDTQYF
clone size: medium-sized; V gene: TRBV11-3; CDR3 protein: CASSSPSINEKLFF
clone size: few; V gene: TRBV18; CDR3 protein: CASSPEVPRWQTQYF
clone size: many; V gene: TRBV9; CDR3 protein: CASSVAGDRVYEQYF
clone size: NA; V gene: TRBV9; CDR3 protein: CASSSFTGELFF
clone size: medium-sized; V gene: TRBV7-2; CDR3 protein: CASSPLEASLAFF
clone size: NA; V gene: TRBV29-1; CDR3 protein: CSVNRGQGSGTEAFF
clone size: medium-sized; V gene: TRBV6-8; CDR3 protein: CASSPDGLSGANVLTF
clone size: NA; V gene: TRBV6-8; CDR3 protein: CASSPQGSSYEQYF